These 4 T cell receptor beta chains originate from one sample sequenced in a study of blood T cell repertoires in COVID-19. Method: immunoSEQ multiplex PCR; TCRdb's copy keeps in-frame clones and lacks some. In the table there are about 200,000 clones, around 87% of which are singletons. Sequencing was performed on peripheral blood. Receptor source: a man aged 55-75 years with acute or convalescent COVID-19.

V and J are TRBV5-1 and TRBJ2-3, with TRBD2 matching 8 bases. Germline lookup yields CDR1 SGHRS and CDR2 YFSETQ. The CDR3 totals 14 residues. J was trimmed by 2 bases and V by 4 bases; bases with no gene match: 3. Written as DNA, the CDR3 is TGCGCCAGCAGCCCGGGAGGGCCCACAGATACGCAGTATTTT. Its translation is CASSPGGPTDTQYF. The full variable domain, rest sourced from reference TRBV5-1 and TRBJ2-3, is KAGVTQTPRYLIKTRGQQVTLSCSPISGHRSVSWYQQTPGQGLQFLFEYFSETQRNKGNFPGRFSGRQFSNSRSEMNVSTLELGDSALYLCASSPGGPTDTQYFGPGTRLTVL.

CDR3 residues: CASSPALRENIQYF. In DNA form, the CDR3 reads TGCGCCAGCAGCCCCGCCCTGAGGGAAAACATTCAGTACTTC. The V and J genes are TRBV5-1 and TRBJ2-4, with a possible D match to TRBD2 (5 bases). Trimming stripped 4 bases from V and 5 bases from J, with 13 bases between. The V gene's germline CDR1 is SGHRS and CDR2 YFSETQ. CDR3 length equals 14 residues. The whole variable domain, remainder taken from reference TRBV5-1 and TRBJ2-4, is KAGVTQTPRYLIKTRGQQVTLSCSPISGHRSVSWYQQTPGQGLQFLFEYFSETQRNKGNFPGRFSGRQFSNSRSEMNVSTLELGDSALYLCASSPALRENIQYFGAGTRLSVL.

The chain links TRBV19 to TRBJ2-1, with 13 bases matching TRBD2. The germline V gene encodes CDR1 LNHDA and CDR2 SQIVND (reference sequence). This CDR3 is built from 18 residues. Trimming took 4 bases from V and 3 from J; bases not matched to a gene: 9. Written as DNA, the CDR3 is TGTGCCAGTAGTAGGACTAGCGGGGGTCGCCCGCTCTACAATGAGCAGTTCTTC. Translation: CASSRTSGGRPLYNEQFF.

This chain uses TRBV18 with TRBJ2-1, with 13 bases aligning to TRBD2. V lost 1 base, J lost 6 bases, and 9 bases stayed unmatched. The CDR3 consists of 18 residues. CDR1 and CDR2 from the germline V gene are KGHSH and LQKENI. CDR3 nucleotide sequence: TGTGCCAGCTCACCACGGAGAACTAGCGGGGGGGCGGGCAATGAGCAGTTCTTC. It yields the protein CASSPRRTSGGAGNEQFF.